The rows below give T cell receptor beta chains drawn from one sample of a study of blood T cells in healthy people across ages. Each CDR3 protein gets one entry after TCRdb re-called the 5' RACE reads with MiXCR. The sample contains about 1.5 million distinct CDR3 sequences, roughly two fifths of which appear only once. Sequencing was carried out using blood. All receptors derive from a woman younger than 35 in good health. Each CDR3 is given with its conserved first and last residue. The D gene is left open where the match is weak. Size is stated for part of the rows, as once, few or many counts, or as a class when the clone is expanded.

>.|TRBD2|TRBJ2-1|TRBV12-3/TRBV12-4
TGTGCCAGCAATCCCCCATCGGCGGGAGCCTATTCCTACAATGAGCAGTTCTTC
CASNPPSAGAYSYNEQFF
>.|.|TRBJ2-4|TRBV28
TGTGCCAGCAGGGACGGCGTCAAAAACATTCAGTACTTC
CASRDGVKNIQYF
>few|TRBD2|TRBJ2-1|TRBV6-2/TRBV6-3
TGTGCCAGCAGCAACGGGGGACTAGCGGGACACTCCTACAATGAGCAGTTCTTC
CASSNGGLAGHSYNEQFF
>.|TRBD2|TRBJ2-3|TRBV6-2/TRBV6-3
TGTGCCAGCAGTTATACTACTAGCGGGATCTATACGCAGTATTTT
CASSYTTSGIYTQYF
>.|.|TRBJ2-7|TRBV27
TGTGCCAGCAGCCACGGCCCCTACGAGCAGTACTTC
CASSHGPYEQYF
>few|TRBD2|TRBJ2-7|TRBV14
TGTGCCAGCAGCCTCGGACTAGCGGGAGTATCCGAGCAGTACTTC
CASSLGLAGVSEQYF
>few|.|TRBJ2-7|TRBV6-2/TRBV6-3
TGTGCCAGCAGTCCTTCTTGGGAAGCGCCTTCCCCCGAGCAGTACTTC
CASSPSWEAPSPEQYF
>many|.|TRBJ2-7|TRBV4-1
TGCGCCAGCAGCCAAGTCAGTGGGCGGTACGAGCAGTACTTC
CASSQVSGRYEQYF
>few|.|TRBJ2-5|TRBV4-1
TGCGCCAGCAGCCAAGTCAATGGACAAGAGACCCAGTACTTC
CASSQVNGQETQYF
>.|.|TRBJ2-3|TRBV6-5
TGTGCCAGCGTGGATATAACAGGTCCTACAGATACGCAGTATTTT
CASVDITGPTDTQYF
>.|TRBD2|TRBJ2-1|TRBV5-1
TGCGCCAGCAGCTTGGCAGGACTAGCGGGGGGGCCTAGGGAGCAGTTCTTC
CASSLAGLAGGPREQFF
>.|TRBD1|TRBJ2-7|TRBV2
TGTGCCAGCAGGGGACAGACCTACGAGCAGTACTTC
CASRGQTYEQYF
>many|.|TRBJ2-1|TRBV4-2
TGTGCCAGCAGCCGCGAGCGGAGCTCCTACAATGAGCAGTTCTTC
CASSRERSSYNEQFF
>few|.|TRBJ1-6|TRBV6-2/TRBV6-3
TGTGCCAGCAGGTCTGATGGCAATTCACCCCTCCACTTT
CASRSDGNSPLHF
>many|TRBD2|TRBJ2-3|TRBV10-3
TGTGCCATCAGCGGACTAGCGGGAGGAATAGATACGCAGTATTTT
CAISGLAGGIDTQYF
>few|.|TRBJ2-7|TRBV7-2
TGTGCCAGCAGCTTAGATGTGGGGACCTACGAGCAGTACTTC
CASSLDVGTYEQYF
>few|.|TRBJ2-3|TRBV10-3
TGTGCCATCAGTGAGGCCCTTAACGCAGATACGCAGTATTTT
CAISEALNADTQYF
>few|TRBD2|TRBJ2-7|TRBV20-1
TGCAGTGCTACTAGAGGGACTAGCTTCTACGAGCAGTACTTC
CSATRGTSFYEQYF
>.|.|TRBJ2-1|TRBV6-5
TGTGCCAGCAGTTACTTGGCTAGCGTCTATGAGCAGTTCTTC
CASSYLASVYEQFF
>.|.|TRBJ2-1|TRBV30
TGTGCCTGGAGTCAACCGGGGAGGAGATACAATGAGCAGTTCTTC
CAWSQPGRRYNEQFF
>.|TRBD2|TRBJ2-7|TRBV7-3
TGTGCCAGCAGCTTAATTGGGCGGACTAGCGGGTTTAATGAGCAGTACTTC
CASSLIGRTSGFNEQYF
>.|.|TRBJ1-6|TRBV6-5
TGTGCCAGCAGGGCAGGCCCAGGGAATAATTCACCCCTCCACTTT
CASRAGPGNNSPLHF
>.|TRBD2|TRBJ2-5|TRBV5-1
TGCGCCAGCAGCTCCAGCGGGAGGGCCTTTGGAGAGACCCAGTACTTC
CASSSSGRAFGETQYF
>few|TRBD1|TRBJ1-2|TRBV5-5
TGTGCCAGCAGCCAAAGACAGGGTTTTGGCTACACCTTC
CASSQRQGFGYTF
>.|TRBD2|TRBJ2-1|TRBV12-3/TRBV12-4
TGTGCCAGCAGACTTAGCGGGGGGGCTTACAATGAGCAGTTCTTC
CASRLSGGAYNEQFF
>few|.|TRBJ1-6|TRBV7-2
TGTGCCAGCAGCCTATACTGGACTGTAACTTACGATTCACCCCTCCACTTT
CASSLYWTVTYDSPLHF
>.|.|TRBJ2-3|TRBV13
TGCGCCAGCAGCTTACCACGGCAGGTTGCGGGGACAGATACGCAGTATTTT
CASSLPRQVAGTDTQYF
>few|TRBD2|TRBJ2-3|TRBV29-1
TGCAGCGTCGTGACGGGACTAGCGGGAGTGGCAGATACGCAGTATTTT
CSVVTGLAGVADTQYF
>few|.|TRBJ2-7|TRBV29-1
.
CSVGTGTEYF
>.|.|TRBJ1-2|TRBV20-1
TGCAAATCCGGGACTAGGGACTATGGCTACACCTTC
CKSGTRDYGYTF
>.|.|TRBJ1-5|TRBV12-3/TRBV12-4
TGTGCCAGCAGTTTAAGAGCAGGTACCAATCAGCCCCAGCATTTT
CASSLRAGTNQPQHF
>few|.|TRBJ2-4|TRBV28
TGTGCCAGCAGGGGGCAAGCCAAAAACATTCAGTACTTC
CASRGQAKNIQYF
>few|.|TRBJ1-3|TRBV12-3/TRBV12-4
TGTGCCAGCACCCAGGGATTTGGAAACACCATATATTTT
CASTQGFGNTIYF
>few|.|TRBJ2-3|TRBV7-3
TGTGCCAGCAGCCTTAGCCGGGTCCCGCTCACAGATACGCAGTATTTT
CASSLSRVPLTDTQYF
>once|.|TRBJ2-1|TRBV27
TGTGCCAGCAGTGCCAACAGGGACAATGAGCAGTTCTTC
CASSANRDNEQFF
>.|TRBD2|TRBJ2-3|TRBV10-3
TGTGCCACCGCAGAGAGGCTAGCGGGAGACACAGATACGCAGTATTTT
CATAERLAGDTDTQYF
>.|.|TRBJ1-1|TRBV6-6
TGTGCCAGCAGTTACTCGGACAGTCTACCTGAAGCTTTCTTT
CASSYSDSLPEAFF
>many|.|TRBJ2-3|TRBV12-5
TGTGCTAGTGGTCTCGGATCCTACGGAGACACAGATACGCAGTATTTT
CASGLGSYGDTDTQYF
>few|.|TRBJ2-1|TRBV28
TGTGCCAGCAGTTTTAGGGCCCACCCGCAGTTCTTC
CASSFRAHPQFF
>.|.|TRBJ2-1|TRBV6-2/TRBV6-3
TGTGCCAGCAGCGTTCCGGGACGGGGGAGTGGAAATGAGCAGTTCTTC
CASSVPGRGSGNEQFF
>.|TRBD1|TRBJ2-1|TRBV4-3
TGCGCCAGCAGCCAAGATTATGACAGGGGATTTTACAATGAGCAGTTCTTC
CASSQDYDRGFYNEQFF
>.|.|TRBJ1-1|TRBV20-1
TGCAGTGCTAGAGATGTGGACATGGTCGGCACTGAAGCTTTCTTT
CSARDVDMVGTEAFF
>few|.|TRBJ1-6|TRBV20-1
TGCAGTGCTACCGATGTCGCGGGGGGACCCCTCCACTTT
CSATDVAGGPLHF
>.|TRBD1|TRBJ1-1|TRBV4-3
TGCGCCAGCAGCCAAGGGACAGGGGACACTGAAGCTTTCTTT
CASSQGTGDTEAFF
>once|.|TRBJ2-7|TRBV4-1
TGCGCCAGCAGCCAACTTGCGGGACAGATAACCTACGAGCAGTACTTC
CASSQLAGQITYEQYF
>.|.|TRBJ2-1|TRBV27
TGTGCCAGCAGTACCGGGGGTAACCCTAATGAGCAGTTCTTC
CASSTGGNPNEQFF
>few|.|TRBJ2-3|TRBV11-2
TGTGCCAGCAGCCCAAGCTGGGTAGCAGATACGCAGTATTTT
CASSPSWVADTQYF
>.|TRBD2|TRBJ2-3|TRBV12-3/TRBV12-4
TGTGCCAGCAGTCCCCGTCTCCCAGCGGGGGGTGGGACAGATACGCAGTATTTT
CASSPRLPAGGGTDTQYF
>.|.|TRBJ2-3|TRBV5-4
TGTGCCAGCAGCTCTCGACTGTTAAGCACAGATACGCAGTATTTT
CASSSRLLSTDTQYF
>few|.|TRBJ2-1|TRBV20-1
TGCAGTGCTAGGAATGGGCTTTACAATGAGCAGTTCTTC
CSARNGLYNEQFF
>.|.|TRBJ2-5|TRBV3-1
TGTGCCAGCAGCCAAGATCTTGTGGAGGAGACCCAGTACTTC
CASSQDLVEETQYF
>.|.|TRBJ2-5|TRBV6-6
TGTGCCAGCAGTAAGGCCCCAGCGAGGGAGACCCAGTACTTC
CASSKAPARETQYF
>.|TRBD1|TRBJ2-1|TRBV29-1
TGCAGCGTTGACCCAAAGGACAGGGATTTCGTTTACAATGAGCAGTTCTTC
CSVDPKDRDFVYNEQFF